The TCR beta chain described here comes from a study of blood T cell repertoires in COVID-19. Study details: There were acute and convalescent COVID-19 samples, and they came from the United States, Italy and Spain. T cells, B-cell-depleted T cells, or PBMCs provided the cDNA or gDNA that served as material.

The CDR3 has 14 amino acids. Germline V gene lookup returns CDR1 SGHDT and CDR2 YYEEEE. V dropped 4 bases and J dropped 1 base, with 12 bases sitting between them. How the authors handled the data: By means of reference gene primer amplification, nucleated cell counts were estimated. Assay: immunoSEQ multiplex PCR; the TCRdb copy retains only in-frame clones and omits some. D and trimming were read from the DNA, whereas the V and J calls and clone size are those reported in that table. The data hold roughly 41,000 clones, with 80% to 90% observed a single time. The TCR sequence derives from a human donor in a cohort sampled during active COVID-19. Sequenced sample: peripheral blood. This sequence joins TRBV5-6 and TRBJ2-7; D not certain. CDR3 region: CASSSRFVSYEQYF. CDR3 nucleotides: TGTGCCAGCAGCAGCAGGTTTGTGTCCTACGAGCAGTACTTC. Variable domain in full (rest from reference TRBV5-6 and TRBJ2-7): DAGVTQSPTHLIKTRGQQVTLRCSPKSGHDTVSWYQQALGQGPQFIFQYYEEEERQRGNFPDRFSGHQFPNYSSELNVNALLLGDSALYLCASSSRFVSYEQYFGPGTRLTVT.